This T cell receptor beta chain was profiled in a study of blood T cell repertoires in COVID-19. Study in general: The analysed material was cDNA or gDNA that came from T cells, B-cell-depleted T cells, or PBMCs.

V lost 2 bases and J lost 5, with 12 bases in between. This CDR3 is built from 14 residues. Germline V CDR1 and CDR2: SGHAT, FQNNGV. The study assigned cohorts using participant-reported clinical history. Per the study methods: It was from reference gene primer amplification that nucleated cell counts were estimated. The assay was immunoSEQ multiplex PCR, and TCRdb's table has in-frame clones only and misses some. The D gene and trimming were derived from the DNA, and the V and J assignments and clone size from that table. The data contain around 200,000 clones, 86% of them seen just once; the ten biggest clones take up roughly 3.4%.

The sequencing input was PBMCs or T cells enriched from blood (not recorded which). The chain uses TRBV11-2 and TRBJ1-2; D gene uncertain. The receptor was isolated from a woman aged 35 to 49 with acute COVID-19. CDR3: CASSLWRSGYGYTF. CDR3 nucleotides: TGTGCCAGCAGCTTATGGCGGAGCGGATATGGCTACACCTTC.